One sample yielded the 18 T cell receptor beta chains listed below, sequenced in a study of shared clonotypes between healthy human individuals. Assay: immunoSEQ multiplex PCR; the TCRdb copy retains only in-frame clones and omits some. The sample has millions of clones, roughly 95% seen once. Sequencing was performed on naive CD4+ T cells sorted from blood. The subset is: CD45RA+ positively selected. The receptors originated from a man younger than 30 in good health.

The chain uses TRBV7-9 and TRBJ1-4; D is uncertain. This CDR3 comprises 14 residues. CDR1 is SEHNR and CDR2 is FQNEAQ in the germline V gene (reference sequence). Between the trimmed V and J ends, which lost 5 bases and 8 bases, there was a span of 15 bases. The CDR3 DNA follows: TGTGCCAGCAGCGGCGGGCTAGTCGGGGAAAAACTGTTTTTT. It specifies CASSGGLVGEKLFF.

The chain couples TRBV4-1 to TRBJ2-5, with 11 bases fitting TRBD2. J lost 2 bases, V lost 4 bases, and 9 bases had no gene match. This CDR3 has 17 residues. Germline CDR1 MGHRA, CDR2 YSYEKL. This chain's CDR3 is CASSLIAGGPFQETQYF. CDR3 sequence (DNA): TGCGCCAGCAGCCTTATAGCGGGGGGGCCCTTTCAAGAGACCCAGTACTTC.

V and J are TRBV21-1 and TRBJ2-2; the listed D gene, TRBD2, was not tested against the DNA. TRBV21-1 is an annotated pseudogene. This CDR3 has 18 residues. The DNA for the CDR3 is TGTGCCAGCAGGGCCTCAGGACTAGCGGGGTTGAACACCGGGGAGCTGTTTTTT. Amino acids: CASRASGLAGLNTGELFF.

The V gene is TRBV5-4, the J gene TRBJ2-5; TRBD2 matches at 9 bases. Germline V CDR1 and CDR2: SGHNT, YYREEE (reference sequence). The CDR3 runs to 15 residues. The junction had 7 bases not matched to a gene; V was cut back by 2 bases and J by 5 bases. CDR3 DNA sequence: TGTGCCAGCAGCTTAAAAGCGGGGGGCCGGGAGACCCAGTACTTC. This encodes CASSLKAGGRETQYF.

The genes are TRBV7-8 and TRBJ2-1; 9 nucleotides match TRBD2. Germline V gene data show CDR1 as SGHVS and CDR2 as FQNEAQ. This CDR3 has 15 amino acids. V lost 4 bases, J lost 8 bases, and 9 bases stayed unmatched. The CDR3 nucleotides are TGTGCCAGCAGCTCCGGGACTAGCATTGTCTATGAGCAGTTCTTC. It specifies CASSSGTSIVYEQFF.

This clone is a singleton in its sample. This sequence joins TRBV2 and TRBJ2-1; 10 nucleotides align to TRBD1. V shed 6 bases, J shed 1 base, and the junction held 3 bases outside the gene matches. Germline V gene sequence: CDR1 SNHLY, CDR2 FYNNEI. The CDR3 covers 15 residues. This chain's CDR3 is CASRMDRGSYNEQFF. The CDR3 bases are TGTGCCAGCAGAATGGACAGGGGGTCCTACAATGAGCAGTTCTTC.

The chain recombines TRBV7-9 with TRBJ2-1; the match to TRBD2 covers 13 bases. Germline V gives CDR1 SEHNR, CDR2 FQNEAQ (reference sequence). J was trimmed by 0 bases and V by 5 bases; bases with no gene match: 7. This CDR3 contains 18 residues. The CDR3 spells CASSRLAGGLSSYNEQFF. DNA of the CDR3: TGTGCCAGCAGCCGACTAGCGGGAGGACTAAGCTCCTACAATGAGCAGTTCTTC.

This chain uses TRBV5-6 with TRBJ2-3, with D unresolved. The V and J ends lost 0 bases and 6 bases respectively, with 11 bases between them. The CDR3 covers 14 residues. Germline assignment: CDR1 SGHDT and CDR2 YYEEEE. CDR3 bases: TGTGCCAGCAGCTTGGTATGGTTCGGGGATACGCAGTATTTT. This encodes CASSLVWFGDTQYF.

V gene TRBV6-1 combines with J gene TRBJ2-7; D may be TRBD1 (5 bases). CDR1 MNHNS and CDR2 SASEGT come from the germline V gene. There are 13 residues in the CDR3. The ends were cut back, 7 bases at V and 4 bases at J, with 14 bases in the middle. CDR3 residues: CASTPTQGYEQYF. The DNA of the CDR3 is TGTGCCAGCACGCCGACTCAGGGATACGAGCAGTACTTC.

V gene TRBV6-1 combines with J gene TRBJ1-2; D is undetermined. The germline V and J ends were trimmed by 4 bases and 4 bases, with 22 bases remaining between them. Looked up from germline, CDR1 is MNHNS and CDR2 is SASEGT. The CDR3 contains 17 residues. The CDR3 DNA reads as TGTGCCAGCAGTGGGTGGGCGAGGCGGGAGTTTTTCTATGGCTACACCTTC. Protein: CASSGWARREFFYGYTF.

This rearrangement joins TRBV5-1 to TRBJ1-1, with TRBD1 matching over 8 bases. Germline CDR1 and CDR2: SGHRS and YFSETQ. This CDR3 has 15 amino acids. V lost 0 bases, J lost 4 bases, and 5 bases stayed unmatched. The CDR3 spells CASSLETGVGTEAFF. CDR3 in DNA: TGCGCCAGCAGCTTGGAGACAGGGGTGGGCACTGAAGCTTTCTTT.

In DNA, the CDR3 is TGTGCCAGCAGCCAAAACAGTGGGAAAACCTACGAGCAGTACTTC. Amino acid sequence: CASSQNSGKTYEQYF. The chain uses TRBV14 and TRBJ2-7; D is unclear. Looked up from germline, CDR1 is SGHDN and CDR2 is FVKESK. CDR3 length equals 15 residues. Trimming removed 2 bases from V and 2 bases from J, with 13 bases in between.

The chain joins TRBV7-8 to TRBJ2-7, with 10 bases matching TRBD2. The germline gives CDR1 SGHVS, CDR2 FQNEAQ. There are 16 residues in the CDR3. V was clipped by 3 bases and J by 4 bases; unmatched bases: 9. In nucleotides, the CDR3 is TGTGCCAGCAGCTTTGCCGCTAGCGGGAGTTTTTACGAGCAGTACTTC. It is translated as CASSFAASGSFYEQYF.

The chain couples TRBV13 to TRBJ2-5, with D possibly being TRBD2 (5 bases). The CDR3 consists of 16 residues. V gave up 1 base and J gave up 2 bases, with 14 bases separating them. Germline V lookup: CDR1 PRHDT, CDR2 FYEKMQ (reference sequence). Here the CDR3 reads CASSLVAGLGQETQYF. The CDR3 bases are TGTGCCAGCAGCTTAGTCGCGGGTCTTGGACAAGAGACCCAGTACTTC.

The CDR3 loop is CASSTATNTGELFF. CDR3 DNA sequence: TGTGCCAGCAGCACCGCAACGAACACCGGGGAGCTGTTTTTT. J is TRBJ2-2 and V is TRBV9; D ambiguous. Between the trimmed V and J ends, which lost 4 bases and 0 bases, there was a span of 7 bases. This CDR3 has 14 amino acids. Germline CDR1 and CDR2: SGDLS and YYNGEE.

The rearrangement uses TRBV2 and TRBJ2-1, with 7 bases fitting TRBD2. The length of the CDR3 is 17 residues. V shed 2 bases, J shed 0 bases, and the junction held 7 bases outside the gene matches. The germline gives CDR1 SNHLY, CDR2 FYNNEI. DNA for the CDR3: TGTGCCAGCAGTGAATACTACGGCGGGAGCTCCTACAATGAGCAGTTCTTC. Encoded protein: CASSEYYGGSSYNEQFF.

The CDR3 spells CASSHDRGSYNEQFF. CDR3 bases: TGTGCCAGCAGCCATGACAGGGGCTCCTACAATGAGCAGTTCTTC. The chain combines TRBV6-5 with TRBJ2-1, with TRBD1 identical over 8 bases. Trimming at V came to 6 bases and at J to 0 bases, leaving 4 bases not matched to a gene. This CDR3 contains 15 residues. Germline V gene sequence: CDR1 MNHEY, CDR2 SVGAGI.

The V and J genes are TRBV6-1 and TRBJ1-2, with D possibly TRBD1 on 6 matching bases. This CDR3 is 13 amino acids long. Germline lookup yields CDR1 MNHNS and CDR2 SASEGT. The V gene lost 7 bases and the J gene lost 0 bases, with 9 bases spanning the gap. CDR3 nucleotide sequence: TGTGCCAGCATCGGACAGTCTAACTATGGCTACACCTTC. Its protein is CASIGQSNYGYTF.